Sequencing of this TCR beta chain was carried out in a study of shared clonotypes between healthy human individuals. Study results and caveats: Clonotype sharing levels among donors were expected to vary with sequencing depth.

Libraries were prepared by immunoSEQ multiplex PCR; TCRdb keeps only in-frame clonotypes and omits some of them. The sample yields approximately 1,500,000 clones, around 97% seen once. The ends lost 1 base at V and 3 bases at J; junction bases unmatched: 9. Germline loops: CDR1 SGHDT, CDR2 YYEEEE. The CDR3 is made up of 16 amino acids. This clone was detected once. The antigen remains unidentified. Input material: naive CD4+ T cells sorted from blood. This sample's subset: CD45RA+ positively selected. This receptor was obtained from a man aged 25 to 45 in good health. This chain uses TRBV5-6 with TRBJ1-2; 7 bases fit TRBD1. The DNA for the CDR3 is TGTGCCAGCAGCTTGACTCGGGGGACAGCCTACTATGGCTACACCTTC. As protein: CASSLTRGTAYYGYTF.